The source of this TCR beta chain is a study of cytomegalovirus exposure and HLA in healthy donors. Study observations and caveats: Accurate HLA-A and HLA-B prediction from TCR beta sequences was reported for most subjects.

The PCR had 60 Vbeta and 13 Jbeta primers. Some clones are missing from TCRdb's copy, which holds only in-frame ones; the method was immunoSEQ multiplex PCR. The sample yields around 200,000 clones, roughly four fifths seen once. The germline V and J ends were trimmed by 8 bases and 2 bases, with 10 bases remaining between them. This CDR3 is built from 13 residues. Germline V gives CDR1 MNHEY, CDR2 SVGAGI. Comments on this clone: Its antigen remains unidentified.

The genes are TRBV6-5 and TRBJ1-5; TRBD1 is a possible D gene (5 bases). The source material was PBMCs. This TCR derives from a male donor in good health and CMV-seronegative. CDR3 loop: CASQGGGNQPQHF. CDR3 nucleotides: TGTGCCAGCCAGGGCGGGGGCAATCAGCCCCAGCATTTT.